These 9 T cell receptor beta chains were all obtained from the same sample, sequenced in a study of blood T cell repertoires in COVID-19. TCRdb's copy holds only in-frame clones and misses some; the assay was immunoSEQ multiplex PCR. Seen here are under 200,000 clones, roughly nine tenths observed once, and the top ten hold around 8%. Sequencing used PBMCs or T cells enriched from blood (not recorded which). The receptors shown here come from a woman between 18 and 30 years old who had recovered from COVID-19.

This sequence joins TRBV2 and TRBJ1-2; D is uncertain. Germline V lookup: CDR1 SNHLY, CDR2 FYNNEI. The V end was cut by 4 bases, the J end by 2 bases, with 11 bases between. The CDR3 is made up of 14 amino acids. The CDR3 nucleotides are TGTGCCAGCAGTGTATCTGCGGCGAACTATGGCTACACCTTC. Translating it yields CASSVSAANYGYTF. The full variable domain, rest sourced from reference TRBV2 and TRBJ1-2, is EPEVTQTPSHQVTQMGQEVILRCVPISNHLYFYWYRQILGQKVEFLVSFYNNEISEKSEIFDDQFSVERPDGSNFTLKIRSTKLEDSAMYFCASSVSAANYGYTFGSGTRLTVV.

The rearrangement links TRBV12-5 to TRBJ2-5; unclear D gene. CDR1 and CDR2 (germline): LGHNT, FRNRAP. This CDR3 region has 15 residues. Trimming took 3 bases from V and 5 from J, leaving 16 bases between them. The CDR3 DNA is TGTGCTAGTGGTTTCACCCCGGTGACAACGGAGACCCAGTACTTC. This codes for CASGFTPVTTETQYF.

This chain links TRBV2 with TRBJ1-4; 7 nucleotides match TRBD1. CDR1 is SNHLY and CDR2 is FYNNEI in the germline V gene. The CDR3 length is 17 residues. Trimming cost V 7 bases and J 0 bases; bases outside gene matches: 11. The CDR3 DNA reads as TGTGCCAGCAAACGGGCACCAGGGGGTTCAACTAATGAAAAACTGTTTTTT. Its protein product is CASKRAPGGSTNEKLFF.

The chain recombines TRBV5-4 with TRBJ2-7; TRBD1 matches at 7 bases. V lost 1 base, J lost 5 bases, and 12 bases stayed unmatched. CDR1 and CDR2 from the germline V gene are SGHNT and YYREEE (reference sequence). The CDR3 runs 16 residues. CDR3 DNA sequence: TGTGCCAGCAGCTTGAAGAACCTACAGGGGAATCACGAGCAGTACTTC. Translating gives CASSLKNLQGNHEQYF. Full variable domain (remainder filled in from reference TRBV5-4 and TRBJ2-7): ETGVTQSPTHLIKTRGQQVTLRCSSQSGHNTVSWYQQALGQGPQFIFQYYREEENGRGNFPPRFSGLQFPNYSSELNVNALELDDSALYLCASSLKNLQGNHEQYFGPGTRLTVT.

CDR3 sequence reads: CASSEIAASNEKLFF. The CDR3 DNA reads TGTGCCAGCAGTGAAATTGCGGCCTCTAATGAAAAACTGTTTTTT. The chain uses TRBV6-1 and TRBJ1-4; D is undetermined. Trimming pared 2 bases from V and 3 bases from J, leaving 10 bases between. The germline V gene encodes CDR1 MNHNS and CDR2 SASEGT. The CDR3 sequence is 15 residues long.

The rearrangement links TRBV27 to TRBJ1-1; TRBD1 matches 12 bases. With 6 bases clipped from V and 5 bases from J, the junction kept 7 bases outside the gene matches. In germline, CDR1 is MNHEY, CDR2 SMNVEV (reference sequence). The CDR3 has 15 amino acids. The CDR3 coding sequence is TGTGCCAGCAGGGGGACAGGGGGCGCGGTGACTGAAGCTTTCTTT. Translated: CASRGTGGAVTEAFF.

This clone was seen once. Other DNA sequences within the sample encode an identical CDR3. The chain carries TRBV5-1 and TRBJ2-7, with D unclear. The CDR3 is made up of 11 amino acids. Germline V gene sequence: CDR1 SGHRS, CDR2 YFSETQ. The V end lost 3 bases, the J end lost 2 bases, and 3 bases lay between the germline ends. CDR3 sequence (DNA): TGCGCCAGCAGCTCCGCCTACGAGCAGTACTTC. Protein: CASSSAYEQYF. The entire variable domain, with the rest obtained from reference TRBV5-1 and TRBJ2-7, is as follows: KAGVTQTPRYLIKTRGQQVTLSCSPISGHRSVSWYQQTPGQGLQFLFEYFSETQRNKGNFPGRFSGRQFSNSRSEMNVSTLELGDSALYLCASSSAYEQYFGPGTRLTVT.

This clone has a single count. The chain has TRBV18 and TRBJ2-7; no clear D. The CDR3 is made up of 16 amino acids. Trimming cost V 6 bases and J 0 bases, with 18 bases left between them. The germline CDR1 and CDR2 sequences are KGHSH and LQKENI. The CDR3 reads CASSLLVDGSSYEQYF. The DNA of the CDR3 is TGTGCCAGCTCCCTCCTAGTTGACGGAAGCTCCTACGAGCAGTACTTC.

V and J are TRBV6-5 and TRBJ1-3; maybe TRBD1 (6 bases). This CDR3 comprises 13 residues. Germline V gene sequence: CDR1 MNHEY, CDR2 SVGAGI. V was cut by 7 bases and J by 2 bases, with 9 bases left in between. The DNA of the CDR3 is TGTGCCAGCAACACAGGGCCTGGAAACACCATATATTTT. Protein sequence: CASNTGPGNTIYF.